This entry lists 5 T cell receptor beta chains sequenced from one sample in a study of siplizumab effects on memory and regulatory T cells. Profiling relied on immunoSEQ multiplex PCR, and the TCRdb table lists in-frame clones only, not all of them. The sample includes 99,000 or so clones, 85% to 95% of them seen just once. The specimen was CD4+ T cells sorted from blood. The source of these receptors is a human donor in good health.

The chain employs TRBV9 and TRBJ2-1; maybe TRBD2 (5 bases). Germline-derived CDR1 and CDR2 are SGDLS and YYNGEE. This CDR3 contains 15 residues. Trimming removed 3 bases at V and 7 bases at J, with 17 bases between. The CDR3 sequence is CASSASPRGNNEQFF. Written as DNA, the CDR3 is TGTGCCAGCAGCGCCTCCCCCAGAGGGAATAATGAGCAGTTCTTC. The variable domain in full, with the rest retrieved from reference TRBV9 and TRBJ2-1, is DSGVTQTPKHLITATGQRVTLRCSPRSGDLSVYWYQQSLDQGLQFLIQYYNGEERAKGNILERFSAQQFPDLHSELNLSSLELGDSALYFCASSASPRGNNEQFFGPGTRLTVL.

The chain recombines TRBV28 with TRBJ2-2; 8 nucleotides align to TRBD2. This CDR3 is 17 amino acids long. CDR1 MDHEN and CDR2 SYDVKM come from the germline V gene. Trimming took 1 base from V and 6 from J; bases not matched to a gene: 10. The CDR3 DNA sequence: TGTGCCAGCAGTTTATCGGGACTAGGGGGGAGCGCCGGGGAGCTGTTTTTT. Encoded protein: CASSLSGLGGSAGELFF.

V is TRBV27 and J is TRBJ1-5; 7 positions agree with TRBD1. J was trimmed by 0 bases and V by 6 bases; bases with no gene match: 5. This CDR3 comprises 15 residues. Germline V CDR1 and CDR2: MNHEY, SMNVEV (reference sequence). The CDR3 nucleotides read TGTGCCAGCAGGCTGGGACAGAATAGCAATCAGCCCCAGCATTTT. It is translated as CASRLGQNSNQPQHF.

V and J are TRBV4-1 and TRBJ1-2, with no clear D. The ends were cut back, 0 bases at V and 2 bases at J, with 4 bases in the middle. The CDR3 is made up of 13 amino acids. CDR1 and CDR2 (germline): MGHRA, YSYEKL. CDR3 protein: CASSQEQNYGYTF. The CDR3 bases are TGCGCCAGCAGCCAAGAACAGAACTATGGCTACACCTTC.

J is TRBJ1-2 and V is TRBV15; 9 bases fit TRBD1. Germline V gene sequence: CDR1 LNHNV, CDR2 YYDKDF (reference sequence). J lost 4 bases, V lost 0 bases, and 3 bases had no gene match. CDR3 size: 15 residues. DNA for the CDR3: TGTGCCACCAGCAGAGATAAGACAGGGGGCTATGGCTACACCTTC. As protein: CATSRDKTGGYGYTF.